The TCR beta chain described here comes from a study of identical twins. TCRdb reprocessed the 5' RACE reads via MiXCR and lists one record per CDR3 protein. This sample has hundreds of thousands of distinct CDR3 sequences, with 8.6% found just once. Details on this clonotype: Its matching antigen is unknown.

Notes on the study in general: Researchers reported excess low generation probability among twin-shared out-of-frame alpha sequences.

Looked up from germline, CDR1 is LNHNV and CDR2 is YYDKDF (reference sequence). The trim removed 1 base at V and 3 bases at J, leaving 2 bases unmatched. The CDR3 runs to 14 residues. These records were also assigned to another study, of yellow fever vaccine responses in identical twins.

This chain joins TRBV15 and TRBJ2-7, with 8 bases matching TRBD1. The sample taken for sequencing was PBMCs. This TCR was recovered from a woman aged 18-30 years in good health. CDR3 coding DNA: TGTGCCACCAGCAGAGGACAGGGGATCTACGAGCAGTACTTC. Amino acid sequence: CATSRGQGIYEQYF.